What follows are 20 T cell receptor beta chains derived from one specimen sequenced in a study of human T cells and chemical hapten exposure. From the RACE reads, TCRdb called clonotypes with MiXCR, one entry per CDR3 protein. In the table there are about 400,000 distinct CDR3 sequences, just under 6.5% of which are singletons. Specified time point: patch test 2, 6 weeks after DPC sensitization. Treatment given: therapeutic diphenylcyclopropenone sensitization with weekly scalp DPC. This sample comprised whole blood, obtained in connection with sensitization to the hapten diphenylcyclopropenone (DPC). The receptors were gathered from a woman aged 18-29 years with alopecia areata. Some clones in this sample may be carry-over from other donors' samples.

This CDR3 reads CASSYSPGASVDTGELFF. The CDR3 coding sequence is TGTGCCAGCAGTTATTCGCCCGGGGCTAGTGTCGACACCGGGGAGCTGTTTTTT. The V and J genes are TRBV6-2 or TRBV6-3 and TRBJ2-2, with D possibly being TRBD1 or TRBD2 (5 bases each). Germline V CDR1 and CDR2: MNHEY, SVGEGT. V was pared by 3 bases and J by 3 bases, with 20 bases between. This CDR3 region has 18 residues.

CDR3 sequence: CASSYQTSGGVNTGELFF. The CDR3, as DNA: TGTGCCAGCAGTTACCAGACTAGCGGGGGAGTGAACACCGGGGAGCTGTTTTTT. The V call is TRBV6-2 or TRBV6-3, the J call TRBJ2-2; 12 bases align to TRBD2. The CDR3 has 18 amino acids. V shed 2 bases, J shed 1 base, and the junction held 5 bases outside the gene matches. CDR1 and CDR2 (germline): MNHEY, SVGEGT.

This clonotype has ten or more counts. The chain has TRBV5-1 and TRBJ1-6; D remains ambiguous. This CDR3 has 14 residues. V lost 5 bases to trimming and J lost 8 bases, with 14 bases between them. Germline lookup yields CDR1 SGHRS and CDR2 YFSETQ. In DNA, the CDR3 is TGCGCCAGCAGTGGGGTAGATCGCGATTCACCCCTCCACTTT. Its protein is CASSGVDRDSPLHF. Looking up the rest from reference TRBV5-1 and TRBJ1-6 gives the full variable domain: KAGVTQTPRYLIKTRGQQVTLSCSPISGHRSVSWYQQTPGQGLQFLFEYFSETQRNKGNFPGRFSGRQFSNSRSEMNVSTLELGDSALYLCASSGVDRDSPLHFGNGTRLTVT.

This clonotype has only a few counts. The chain employs TRBV6-2 or TRBV6-3 and TRBJ2-5; TRBD2 aligns across 7 bases. V was clipped by 10 bases and J by 1 base; unmatched bases: 15. This CDR3 has 16 amino acids. CDR1 and CDR2 (germline): MNHEY, SVGEGT. The CDR3 nucleotides read TGTGCCACTTCAATAAGCGGGGCGGCTCTCCAAGAGACCCAGTACTTC. Translated, it gives CATSISGAALQETQYF.

There are many counts of this clonotype. The gene calls are TRBV29-1 and TRBJ2-5; D is unresolved. CDR3 length: 11 amino acids. Looked up from germline, CDR1 is SQVTM and CDR2 is ANQGSEA. The CDR3 sequence is CIAKYQETQYF. The CDR3 nucleotides are TGCATTGCAAAGTACCAAGAGACCCAGTACTTC.

CDR3 bases: TGCGCCAGCAGCTGGGACTCAGGCTACGAGCAGTACTTC. Translation: CASSWDSGYEQYF. The V and J genes are TRBV5-1 and TRBJ2-7; maybe TRBD2 (6 bases). This CDR3 region has 13 residues. The germline V gene has CDR1 SGHRS and CDR2 YFSETQ. Deletions cut 3 bases from V and 3 bases from J, with 10 bases between.

This clonotype has ten or more counts. The gene calls are TRBV29-1 and TRBJ1-1; TRBD1 is a possible D gene (5 bases). Germline assignment: CDR1 SQVTM and CDR2 ANQGSEA. This CDR3 comprises 12 residues. The CDR3 sequence: CSVLGENTEAFF. DNA of the CDR3: TGCAGTGTACTAGGGGAGAACACTGAAGCTTTCTTT.

The gene calls are TRBV6-6 and TRBJ1-5; weak D call: TRBD1 (6 bases). CDR1 and CDR2 from the germline V gene are MNHNY and SVGAGI (reference sequence). The CDR3 totals 15 residues. V was cut by 0 bases and J by 4 bases, with 10 bases left in between. CDR3 amino acids: CASSYSGQGNQPQHF. Here the CDR3 DNA reads TGTGCCAGCAGTTACTCAGGGCAGGGGAATCAGCCCCAGCATTTT.

Ten or more counts support this clonotype. This chain joins TRBV12-3 or TRBV12-4 and TRBJ1-4, with D perhaps matching TRBD1 (5 bases). The V and J ends lost 5 bases and 3 bases respectively, with 10 bases between them. The CDR3 has 14 residues. This CDR3 is CASSPDTANEKLFF. The CDR3 nucleotides read TGTGCCAGCAGTCCGGACACGGCTAATGAAAAACTGTTTTTT.

This clonotype appeared a few times. The V call is TRBV5-4, the J call TRBJ2-3; no reliable D call. From germline, CDR1 is SGHNT and CDR2 YYREEE (reference sequence). The V end lost 3 bases, the J end lost 6 bases, and 11 bases lay between the germline ends. This CDR3 contains 13 residues. The CDR3 loop is CASSSDVGDTQYF. CDR3 DNA sequence: TGTGCCAGCAGCTCTGACGTCGGGGATACGCAGTATTTT.

Ten or more counts support this clonotype. The V gene is TRBV28, the J gene TRBJ2-3; 13 nucleotides match TRBD2. V shed 2 bases, J shed 2 bases, and the junction held 7 bases outside the gene matches. CDR1 and CDR2 (germline): MDHEN, SYDVKM. The CDR3 extends over 18 amino acids. CDR3 bases: TGTGCCAGCAGTTTAACGACTAGCGGGGGGACCCCCACAGATACGCAGTATTTT. Encoded protein: CASSLTTSGGTPTDTQYF.

The chain recombines TRBV29-1 with TRBJ2-2, with unresolved D. The germline CDR1 and CDR2 sequences are SQVTM and ANQGSEA. Trimming pared 6 bases from V and 4 bases from J, leaving 15 bases between. The CDR3 runs to 14 residues. The CDR3: CSVASWGGTGELFF. The CDR3 region has the DNA TGCAGCGTCGCCTCTTGGGGTGGCACCGGGGAGCTGTTTTTT.

V is TRBV7-2 and J is TRBJ1-5; D may be TRBD1 (5 bases). The germline V gene has CDR1 SGHTA and CDR2 FQGNSA. CDR3 length equals 14 residues. V lost 5 bases to trimming and J lost 4 bases, with 12 bases between them. CDR3 region: CASSTTVFNQPQHF. In DNA, the CDR3 is TGTGCCAGCAGCACGACAGTCTTTAATCAGCCCCAGCATTTT. Filled out from reference TRBV7-2 and TRBJ1-5, the complete variable domain reads GAGVSQSPSNKVTEKGKDVELRCDPISGHTALYWYRQSLGQGLEFLIYFQGNSAPDKSGLPSDRFSAERTGGSVSTLTIQRTQQEDSAVYLCASSTTVFNQPQHFGDGTRLSIL.

The chain links TRBV11-2 to TRBJ1-5; D is undetermined. V was pared by 1 base and J by 8 bases, with 18 bases between. Germline assignment: CDR1 SGHAT and CDR2 FQNNGV. This CDR3 has 16 amino acids. CDR3 bases: TGTGCCAGCAGCTTAGGCTACCGGCCCCACGGAGAGCCCCAGCATTTT. Its translation is CASSLGYRPHGEPQHF.

The V call is TRBV7-6, the J call TRBJ1-5; 8 bases are a match to TRBD1. J was trimmed by 5 bases and V by 11 bases; bases with no gene match: 11. This CDR3 has 14 amino acids. Germline V gene sequence: CDR1 SGHVS, CDR2 FNYEAQ. This CDR3 reads CAGSTGTGYQPQHF. The CDR3 DNA follows: TGTGCCGGGTCCACCGGGACAGGTTATCAGCCCCAGCATTTT.

This clonotype was observed a few times. The gene calls are TRBV7-9 and TRBJ2-7; 9 bases line up with TRBD2. This CDR3 has 15 amino acids. Germline-derived CDR1 and CDR2 are SEHNR and FQNEAQ (reference sequence). V dropped 6 bases and J dropped 2; count of bases not matched to a gene: 8. The CDR3 loop is CASSRASGGPYEQYF. The CDR3 DNA follows: TGTGCCAGCAGTCGGGCCAGCGGGGGGCCCTACGAGCAGTACTTC. Drawing the rest from reference TRBV7-9 and TRBJ2-7, the complete variable domain is DTGVSQNPRHKITKRGQNVTFRCDPISEHNRLYWYRQTLGQGPEFLTYFQNEAQLEKSRLLSDRFSAERPKGSFSTLEIQRTEQGDSAMYLCASSRASGGPYEQYFGPGTRLTVT.

The gene calls are TRBV7-3 and TRBJ2-7; possible D gene TRBD2, 5 bases. CDR3 length: 16 amino acids. Trimming took off 0 bases at V and 0 bases at J, with 12 bases between the two ends. Germline assignment: CDR1 SGHTA and CDR2 FQGTGA. The CDR3 DNA is TGTGCCAGCAGCTTAACGGGGATGGGGAGCTCCTACGAGCAGTACTTC. As protein: CASSLTGMGSSYEQYF.

This chain links TRBV2 with TRBJ2-3, with 9 bases fitting TRBD1. CDR1 is SNHLY, CDR2 FYNNEI, per germline. The length of the CDR3 is 16 residues. J gave up 3 bases and V 6 bases, and 10 bases lay outside the gene matches. CDR3 in amino acids: CASRGSGTGFTDTQYF. CDR3 coding DNA: TGTGCCAGCAGGGGGTCCGGGACAGGGTTTACAGATACGCAGTATTTT.

In this sample, this clonotype turned up a few times. The chain couples TRBV7-9 to TRBJ1-1; 7 bases map to TRBD1. This CDR3 is built from 14 residues. Per the germline V gene, CDR1 is SEHNR and CDR2 is FQNEAQ (reference sequence). The ends lost 5 bases at V and 1 base at J; junction bases unmatched: 4. The CDR3 region is CASSTGQTNTEAFF. The CDR3 DNA sequence: TGTGCCAGCAGCACGGGACAGACGAACACTGAAGCTTTCTTT.

This clonotype has at least ten counts. This sequence joins TRBV7-2 and TRBJ1-4, with D maybe TRBD1 (5 bases). The CDR3 spans 15 residues. V lost 1 base to trimming and J lost 5 bases, with 11 bases between them. In germline, CDR1 is SGHTA, CDR2 FQGNSA. CDR3 sequence (DNA): TGTGCCAGCAGCTTAGTAGGGGCAGCAAATGAAAAACTGTTTTTT. Encoded protein: CASSLVGAANEKLFF.